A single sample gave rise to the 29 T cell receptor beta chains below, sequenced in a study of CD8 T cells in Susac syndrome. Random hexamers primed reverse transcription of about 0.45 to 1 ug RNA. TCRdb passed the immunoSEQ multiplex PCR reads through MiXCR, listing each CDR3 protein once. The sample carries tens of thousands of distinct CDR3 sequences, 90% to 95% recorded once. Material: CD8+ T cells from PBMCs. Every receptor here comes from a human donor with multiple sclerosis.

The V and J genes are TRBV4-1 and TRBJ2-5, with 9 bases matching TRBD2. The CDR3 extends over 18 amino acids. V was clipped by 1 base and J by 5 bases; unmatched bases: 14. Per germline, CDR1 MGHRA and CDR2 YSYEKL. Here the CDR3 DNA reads TGCGCCAGCAGCCAAGCCTTCATAGCGGGGGAGTCGGGGGAGACCCAGTACTTC. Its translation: CASSQAFIAGESGETQYF.

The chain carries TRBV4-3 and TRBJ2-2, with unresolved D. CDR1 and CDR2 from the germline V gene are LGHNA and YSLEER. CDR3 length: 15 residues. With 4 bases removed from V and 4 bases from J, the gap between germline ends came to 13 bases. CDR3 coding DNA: TGCGCCAGCAGCCTCACGTGGCGGTCCACCGGGGAGCTGTTTTTT. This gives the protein CASSLTWRSTGELFF.

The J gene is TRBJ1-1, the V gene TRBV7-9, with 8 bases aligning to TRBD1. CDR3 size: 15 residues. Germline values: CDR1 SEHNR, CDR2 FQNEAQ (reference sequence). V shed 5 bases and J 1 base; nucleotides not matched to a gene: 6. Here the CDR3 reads CASSKFQGANTEAFF. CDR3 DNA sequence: TGTGCCAGCAGCAAATTCCAGGGGGCGAACACTGAAGCTTTCTTT.

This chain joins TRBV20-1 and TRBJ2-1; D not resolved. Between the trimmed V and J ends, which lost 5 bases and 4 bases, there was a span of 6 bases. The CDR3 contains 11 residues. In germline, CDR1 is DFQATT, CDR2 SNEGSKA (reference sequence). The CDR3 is CSAPSYNEQFF. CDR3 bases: TGCAGTGCTCCTAGTTACAATGAGCAGTTCTTC.

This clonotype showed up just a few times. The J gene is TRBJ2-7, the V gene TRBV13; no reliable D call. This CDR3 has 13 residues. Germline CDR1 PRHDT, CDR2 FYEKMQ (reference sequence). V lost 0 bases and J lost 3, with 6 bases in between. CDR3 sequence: CASSLGASYEQYF. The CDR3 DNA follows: TGTGCCAGCAGCTTAGGCGCGAGCTACGAGCAGTACTTC.

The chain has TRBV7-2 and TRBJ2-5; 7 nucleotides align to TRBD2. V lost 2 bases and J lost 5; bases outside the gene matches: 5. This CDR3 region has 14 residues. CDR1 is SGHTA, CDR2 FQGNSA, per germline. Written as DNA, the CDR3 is TGTGCCAGCAGCTTAAGGAGGGAGGGGGAGACCCAGTACTTC. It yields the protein CASSLRREGETQYF.

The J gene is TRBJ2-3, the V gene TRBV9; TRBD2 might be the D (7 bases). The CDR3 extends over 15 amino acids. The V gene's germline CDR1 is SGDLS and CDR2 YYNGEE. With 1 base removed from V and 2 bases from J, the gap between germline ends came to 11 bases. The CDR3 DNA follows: TGTGCCAGCAGCGTACGGGGGGCCATCACAGATACGCAGTATTTT. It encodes CASSVRGAITDTQYF.

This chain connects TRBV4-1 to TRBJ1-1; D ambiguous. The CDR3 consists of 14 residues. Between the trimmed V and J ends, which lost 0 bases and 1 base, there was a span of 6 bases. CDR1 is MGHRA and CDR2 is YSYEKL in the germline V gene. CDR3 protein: CASSQDQGNTEAFF. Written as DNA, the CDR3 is TGCGCCAGCAGCCAAGATCAAGGGAACACTGAAGCTTTCTTT.

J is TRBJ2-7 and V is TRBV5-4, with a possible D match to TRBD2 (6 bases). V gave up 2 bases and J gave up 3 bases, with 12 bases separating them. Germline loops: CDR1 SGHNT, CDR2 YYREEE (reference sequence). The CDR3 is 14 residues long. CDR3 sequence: CASSFAAGNYEQYF. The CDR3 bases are TGTGCCAGCAGCTTCGCTGCGGGGAACTACGAGCAGTACTTC.

The CDR3 protein is CAWSTSTSTDTQYF. CDR3 coding DNA: TGTGCCTGGAGTACATCGACTAGCACAGATACGCAGTATTTT. This chain connects TRBV30 to TRBJ2-3, with unresolved D. The CDR3 has 14 amino acids. With 2 bases removed from V and 0 bases from J, the gap between germline ends came to 9 bases. CDR1 is GTSNPN and CDR2 is SVGIG in the germline V gene (reference sequence).

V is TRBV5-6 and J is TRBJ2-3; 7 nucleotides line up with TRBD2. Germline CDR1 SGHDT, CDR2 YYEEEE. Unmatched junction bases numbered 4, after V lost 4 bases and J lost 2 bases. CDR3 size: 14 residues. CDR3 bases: TGTGCCAGCAGCATTCGACTAGCCACAGATACGCAGTATTTT. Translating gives CASSIRLATDTQYF. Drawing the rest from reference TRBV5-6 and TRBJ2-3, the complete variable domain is DAGVTQSPTHLIKTRGQQVTLRCSPKSGHDTVSWYQQALGQGPQFIFQYYEEEERQRGNFPDRFSGHQFPNYSSELNVNALLLGDSALYLCASSIRLATDTQYFGPGTRLTVL.

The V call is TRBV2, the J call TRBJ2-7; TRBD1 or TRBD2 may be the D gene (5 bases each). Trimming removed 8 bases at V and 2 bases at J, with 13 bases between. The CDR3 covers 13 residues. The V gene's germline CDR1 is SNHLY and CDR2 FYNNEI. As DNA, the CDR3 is TGTGCCAGCGTGGGACGCAGTACCTACGAGCAGTACTTC. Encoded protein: CASVGRSTYEQYF.

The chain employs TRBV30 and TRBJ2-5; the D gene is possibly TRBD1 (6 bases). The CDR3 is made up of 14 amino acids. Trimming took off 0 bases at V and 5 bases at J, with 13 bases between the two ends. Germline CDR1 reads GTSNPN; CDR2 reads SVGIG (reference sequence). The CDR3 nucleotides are TGTGCCTGGAGTGTAAGACAGGCCGGCGAGACCCAGTACTTC. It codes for CAWSVRQAGETQYF.

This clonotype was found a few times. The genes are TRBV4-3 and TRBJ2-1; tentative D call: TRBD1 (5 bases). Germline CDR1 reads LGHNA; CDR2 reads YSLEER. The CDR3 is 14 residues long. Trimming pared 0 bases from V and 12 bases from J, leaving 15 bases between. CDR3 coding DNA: TGCGCCAGCAGCCAAGATAGTGAGACAGTTAGGCAGTTCTTC. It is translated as CASSQDSETVRQFF.

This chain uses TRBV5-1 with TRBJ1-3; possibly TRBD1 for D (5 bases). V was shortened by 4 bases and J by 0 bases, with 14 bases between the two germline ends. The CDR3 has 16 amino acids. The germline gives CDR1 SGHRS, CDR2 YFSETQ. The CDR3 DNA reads TGCGCCAGCAGCGTGGGGCAGGGTCTCTCTGGAAACACCATATATTTT. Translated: CASSVGQGLSGNTIYF.

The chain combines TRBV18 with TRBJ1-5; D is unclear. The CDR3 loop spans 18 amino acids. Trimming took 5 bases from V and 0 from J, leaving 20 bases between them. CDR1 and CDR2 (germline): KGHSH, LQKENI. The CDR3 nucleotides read TGTGCCAGCTCAGCAATACCAACGTCGCAATATAGCAATCAGCCCCAGCATTTT. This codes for CASSAIPTSQYSNQPQHF.

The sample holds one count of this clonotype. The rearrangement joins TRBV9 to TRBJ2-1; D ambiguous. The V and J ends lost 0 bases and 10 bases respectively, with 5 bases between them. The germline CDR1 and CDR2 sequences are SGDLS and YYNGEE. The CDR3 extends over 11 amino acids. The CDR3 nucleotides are TGTGCCAGCAGCGTAGGGACCGAGCAGTTCTTC. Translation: CASSVGTEQFF.

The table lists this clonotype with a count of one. In DNA, the CDR3 is TGTGCCAGCAGCTTAGGGAAGAACACTGAAGCTTTCTTT. Translating gives CASSLGKNTEAFF. J is TRBJ1-1 and V is TRBV13; D is ambiguous. Trimming took 0 bases from V and 1 from J, leaving 3 bases between them. The V gene's germline CDR1 is PRHDT and CDR2 FYEKMQ (reference sequence). CDR3 length: 13 residues.

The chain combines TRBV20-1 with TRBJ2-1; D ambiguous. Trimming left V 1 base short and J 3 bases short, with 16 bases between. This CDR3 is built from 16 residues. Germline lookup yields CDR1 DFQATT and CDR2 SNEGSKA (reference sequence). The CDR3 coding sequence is TGCAGTGCTAGAGGCCCCACAGATCTTCGCTACAATGAGCAGTTCTTC. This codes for CSARGPTDLRYNEQFF.

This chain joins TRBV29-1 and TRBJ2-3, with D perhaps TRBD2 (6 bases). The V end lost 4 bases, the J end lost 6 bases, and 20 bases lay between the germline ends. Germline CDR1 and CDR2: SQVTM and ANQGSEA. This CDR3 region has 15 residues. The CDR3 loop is CSVVIPSVRWDTQYF. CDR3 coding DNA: TGCAGCGTTGTCATACCTAGCGTGCGATGGGATACGCAGTATTTT.

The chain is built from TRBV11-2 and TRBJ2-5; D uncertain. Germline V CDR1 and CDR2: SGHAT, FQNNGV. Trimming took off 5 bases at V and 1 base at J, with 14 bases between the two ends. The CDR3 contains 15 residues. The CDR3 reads CASSAATRVQETQYF. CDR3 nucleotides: TGTGCCAGCAGCGCCGCTACTCGGGTCCAAGAGACCCAGTACTTC.

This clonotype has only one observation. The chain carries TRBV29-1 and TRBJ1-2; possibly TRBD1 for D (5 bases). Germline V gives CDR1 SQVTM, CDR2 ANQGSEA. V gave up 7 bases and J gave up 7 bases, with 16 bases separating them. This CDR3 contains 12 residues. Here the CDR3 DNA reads TGCAGCGCTCTGGGGTGGCAGGGTGGCTACACCTTC. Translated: CSALGWQGGYTF.

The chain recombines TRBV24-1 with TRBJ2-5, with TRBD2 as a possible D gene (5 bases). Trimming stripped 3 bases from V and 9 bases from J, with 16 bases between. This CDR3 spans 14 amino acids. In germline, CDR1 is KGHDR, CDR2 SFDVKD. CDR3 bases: TGTGCCACCAGTGATGGAATAACCCCGGGGTCCCAGTACTTC. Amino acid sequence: CATSDGITPGSQYF.

CDR3 region: CASSFVRSADTQYF. The CDR3 DNA reads as TGTGCCAGCAGTTTCGTGCGTAGCGCTGATACGCAGTATTTT. The rearrangement joins TRBV28 to TRBJ2-3, with a tentative D call TRBD2 (5 bases). Germline V gene data show CDR1 as MDHEN and CDR2 as SYDVKM. Trimming removed 3 bases from V and 6 bases from J, with 13 bases in between. The CDR3 covers 14 residues.

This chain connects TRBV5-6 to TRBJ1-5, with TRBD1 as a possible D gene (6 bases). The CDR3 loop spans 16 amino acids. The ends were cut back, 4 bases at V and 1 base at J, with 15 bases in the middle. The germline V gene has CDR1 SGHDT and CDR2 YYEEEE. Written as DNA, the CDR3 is TGTGCCAGCAGCCCGGGGGGGGGCGGAAGCAATCAGCCCCAGCATTTT. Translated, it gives CASSPGGGGSNQPQHF.

Here the CDR3 DNA reads TGTGCCAGCAGCCCCTTCAGCGGGAGAGACACCGGGGAGCTGTTTTTT. It yields the protein CASSPFSGRDTGELFF. The chain has TRBV3-1 and TRBJ2-2, with TRBD2 matching 8 bases. CDR3 size: 16 residues. V gave up 4 bases and J gave up 3 bases; unmatched junction bases: 7. The germline CDR1 and CDR2 sequences are LGHDT and YNNKEL (reference sequence).

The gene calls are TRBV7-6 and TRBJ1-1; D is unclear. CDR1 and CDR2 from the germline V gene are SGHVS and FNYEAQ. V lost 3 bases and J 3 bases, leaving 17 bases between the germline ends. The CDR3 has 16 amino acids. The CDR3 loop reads CASSFHDWRVDTEAFF. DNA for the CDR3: TGTGCCAGCAGCTTTCACGATTGGAGAGTGGACACTGAAGCTTTCTTT.

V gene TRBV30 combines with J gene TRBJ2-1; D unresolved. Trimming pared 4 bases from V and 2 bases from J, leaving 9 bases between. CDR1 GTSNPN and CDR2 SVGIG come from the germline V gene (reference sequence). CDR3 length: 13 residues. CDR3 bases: TGTGCCTGGACCCCTCGAACCTACAATGAGCAGTTCTTC. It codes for CAWTPRTYNEQFF.

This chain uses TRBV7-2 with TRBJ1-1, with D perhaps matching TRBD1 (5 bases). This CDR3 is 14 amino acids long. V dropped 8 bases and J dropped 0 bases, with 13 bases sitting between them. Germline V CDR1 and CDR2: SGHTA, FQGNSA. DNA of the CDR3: TGTGCCAGCCATCAGGGTCTGATGAACACTGAAGCTTTCTTT. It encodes CASHQGLMNTEAFF.